Included here is one T cell receptor (beta chain) sequence, with context. These data come from a study of blood T cell repertoires in COVID-19. CDR3 length: 13 residues. Germline V gives CDR1 LNHDA, CDR2 SQIVND (reference sequence). V gave up 7 bases and J gave up 6 bases, with 15 bases separating them. Sequencing was performed with immunoSEQ multiplex PCR; in TCRdb, only in-frame clones are kept and a portion is missing. The sample lists about 210,000 clones, around 84% occurring once. Recruited during active infection, patients (from Seattle) were subsequently followed longitudinally. The chain employs TRBV19 and TRBJ1-2; a weak D match, TRBD1 (6 bases). This TCR was recovered from a woman of 80 years or more with COVID-19, enrolled during active disease. The specimen sequenced was peripheral blood. CDR3 nucleotide sequence: TGTGCCAGTATCACGACAGGAATAAATGGCTACACCTTC. This translates into CASITTGINGYTF.